This T cell receptor (beta chain) comes out of a study of T cells in Graves' hyperthyroidism and ophthalmopathy. This clonotype was counted many times. No antigen is known for it. The CDR3 totals 16 residues. Per the germline V gene, CDR1 is MDHEN and CDR2 is SYDVKM. With 6 bases clipped from V and 2 bases from J, the junction kept 12 bases outside the gene matches. RNA transcripts provided the source from which TCR beta CDR3 regions were amplified. HTBI primers were employed in a first-round RT-PCR of the TCR CDR3. Using its own MiXCR run on the multiplex PCR reads, TCRdb lists one record per CDR3 protein. The profile shows 250,000 to 300,000 distinct CDR3 sequences, roughly a fifth of them singletons. Study conclusions and caveats: Appearing also in blood were most of the thyroid clonotypes expanded above 0.001.

Clinical Activity Scores of at least 3, NOSPECS grades of at least 4 and durations under 3 months characterized ophthalmopathy patients. Diagnosis rested on symptoms, serum thyroxine and TRAb, thyroid ultrasound, and orbital computed tomography. The source is a man aged 50 or older with Graves' ophthalmopathy. Sequencing used blood. The gene calls are TRBV28 and TRBJ2-5; 7 nucleotides agree with TRBD1. CDR3 in amino acids: CASRSYGTAEQETQYF. CDR3 in DNA: TGTGCCAGCAGATCTTACGGGACAGCAGAACAAGAGACCCAGTACTTC.